The present TCR beta chain was sequenced within a study of cytomegalovirus exposure and HLA in healthy donors. Study results and caveats: Later on, an analysis showed TCR association rates differing by HLA locus, with DRB1 the most and HLA-C the fewest.

Researchers ran the PCR with 60 Vbeta and 13 Jbeta primers. TCRdb keeps only in-frame clones here, not all; method: immunoSEQ multiplex PCR. The sample lists about 190,000 clones, roughly four fifths seen once, with about 1.8% in the top ten. On this clone itself: Antigen: not known. One end of the junction does not line up with germline, which may come from a read error. This sample also contains other DNA sequences that code for the same CDR3.

There are 14 residues in the CDR3. Germline CDR1 and CDR2: SGHRS and YFSETQ. Sample: PBMCs. V gene TRBV5-1 combines with J gene TRBJ1-1, with 8 nucleotides matching TRBD1. This receptor was taken from a man aged 18 to 30 in good health and CMV-seronegative. In nucleotides, the CDR3 is TGCGCCAGCAGCTGGACAGGGTTGAACACTGAGGCTTTCTTT. Protein product: CASSWTGLNTEAFF.